The rows below give T cell receptor beta chains drawn from one sample of a study of OX40 agonist ivuxolimab in advanced cancers. Sequenced by immunoSEQ multiplex PCR; TCRdb stores in-frame clones only, minus some. The table shows about 31,000 clones, with around 80% occurring only once. Specimen: CD4+ or CD8+ T cells sorted from blood, collected in a trial of the OX40 agonist ivuxolimab. Receptors originate from an adult with an advanced solid tumor such as melanoma, head and neck, liver or kidney cancer. The CDR3 runs from the conserved cysteine through the conserved F or W. D genes are given only for firm matches. Not all rows give a size; the values are once, few, many and, for expanded clones, a class.

CAWSLEGAAQPQHF,TGTGCCTGGAGTTTGGAGGGGGCGGCTCAGCCCCAGCATTTT,TRBD1,NA,TRBV30,TRBJ1-5
CASSGLAGSSYNEQFF,TGTGCCAGCAGCGGATTAGCGGGGAGCTCCTACAATGAGCAGTTCTTC,TRBD2,NA,TRBV5-6,TRBJ2-1
CASSRRSSGANVLTF,TGTGCCAGCAGTCGGAGAAGCTCTGGGGCCAACGTCCTGACTTTC,NA,few,TRBV6-9,TRBJ2-6
CASSPNPGGYNEQFF,TGTGCCAGCAGCCCCAACCCCGGGGGCTACAATGAGCAGTTCTTC,NA,NA,TRBV7-8,TRBJ2-1
CASSTMDRDQPQHF,TGTGCCAGCTCAACTATGGACAGGGATCAGCCCCAGCATTTT,TRBD1,NA,TRBV18,TRBJ1-5
CASSDSKDGYSRYGYTF,TGTGCCAGCAGTGACTCGAAAGATGGGTACTCCCGCTATGGCTACACCTTC,NA,NA,TRBV6-4,TRBJ1-2
CASSLGVGAGNSNQPQHF,TGTGCCAGCAGCTTGGGTGTGGGGGCAGGGAATAGCAATCAGCCCCAGCATTTT,NA,NA,TRBV7-9,TRBJ1-5
CASSLTIPMNTEAFF,TGCGCCAGCAGCCTCACTATTCCTATGAACACTGAAGCTTTCTTT,NA,NA,TRBV4-1,TRBJ1-1
CASSPFSLLTGGSYNEQFF,TGTGCCAGCTCACCTTTCTCCTTGTTGACAGGGGGCTCCTACAATGAGCAGTTCTTC,TRBD1,NA,TRBV18,TRBJ2-1
CASSLRTGNQPQHF,TGTGCCAGCAGCTTAAGAACGGGAAATCAGCCCCAGCATTTT,NA,few,TRBV13,TRBJ1-5
CAIKGVDSEVGTEAFF,TGTGCCATCAAGGGCGTGGACAGCGAGGTGGGCACTGAAGCTTTCTTT,NA,NA,TRBV10-3,TRBJ1-1